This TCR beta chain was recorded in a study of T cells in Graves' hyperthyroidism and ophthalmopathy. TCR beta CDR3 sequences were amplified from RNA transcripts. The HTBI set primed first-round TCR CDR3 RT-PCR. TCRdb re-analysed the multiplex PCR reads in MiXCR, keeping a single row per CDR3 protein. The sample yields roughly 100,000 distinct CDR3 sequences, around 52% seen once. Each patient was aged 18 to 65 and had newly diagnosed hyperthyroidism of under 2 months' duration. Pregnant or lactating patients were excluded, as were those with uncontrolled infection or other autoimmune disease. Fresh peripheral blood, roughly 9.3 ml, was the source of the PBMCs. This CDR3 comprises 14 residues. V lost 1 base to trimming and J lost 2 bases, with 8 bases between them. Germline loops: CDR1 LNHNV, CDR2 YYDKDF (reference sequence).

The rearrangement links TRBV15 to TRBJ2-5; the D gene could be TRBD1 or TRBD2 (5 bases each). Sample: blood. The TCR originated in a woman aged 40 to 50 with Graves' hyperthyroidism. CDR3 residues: CATSRVGVQETQYF. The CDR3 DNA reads TGTGCCACCAGCAGAGTGGGGGTACAAGAGACCCAGTACTTC.